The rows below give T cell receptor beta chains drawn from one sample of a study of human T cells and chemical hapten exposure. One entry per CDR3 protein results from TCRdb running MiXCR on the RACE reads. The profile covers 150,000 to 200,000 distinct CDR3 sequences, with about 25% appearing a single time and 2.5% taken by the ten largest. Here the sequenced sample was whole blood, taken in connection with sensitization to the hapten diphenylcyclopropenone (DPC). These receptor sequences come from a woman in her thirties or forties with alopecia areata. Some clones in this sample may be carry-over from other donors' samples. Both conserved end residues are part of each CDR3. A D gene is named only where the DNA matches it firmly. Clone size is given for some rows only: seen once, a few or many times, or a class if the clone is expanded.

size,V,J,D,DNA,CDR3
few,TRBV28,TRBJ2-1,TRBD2,TGTGCCAGCAGTTTCGGACTAGCACCGAATGAGCAGTTCTTC,CASSFGLAPNEQFF
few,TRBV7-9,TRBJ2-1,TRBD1,TGTGCCAGCAGCTTAGGGCGGACAGGGCACGGGGATCATGAGCAGTTCTTC,CASSLGRTGHGDHEQFF
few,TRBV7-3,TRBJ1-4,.,TGTGCCAGCAGCTTAAGGCAGGATGCAACTAATGAAAAACTGTTTTTT,CASSLRQDATNEKLFF
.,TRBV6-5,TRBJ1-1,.,TGTGCCAGCCGTGGGGTGAACACTGAAGCTTTCTTT,CASRGVNTEAFF
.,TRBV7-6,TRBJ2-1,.,TGTGCCAGCAGCTTATCCCTAAACAATGAGCAGTTCTTC,CASSLSLNNEQFF
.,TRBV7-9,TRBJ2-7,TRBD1,TGTGCCAGCCGAGACAGGGCCTACGAGCAGTACTTC,CASRDRAYEQYF
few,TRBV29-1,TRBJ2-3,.,TGCAGCGTTGATGGGCACGACCACACAGATACGCAGTATTTT,CSVDGHDHTDTQYF
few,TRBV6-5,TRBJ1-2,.,TGTGCCAGCAGTTACGCGACAGCCTATGGCTACACCTTC,CASSYATAYGYTF
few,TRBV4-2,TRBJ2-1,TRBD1,TGTGCCAGCAGCTGGACAGGATCCATCGACAATGAGCAGTTCTTC,CASSWTGSIDNEQFF
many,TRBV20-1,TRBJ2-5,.,TGCAGTGCCAGAGGCCAGGGGCAAGAGACCCAGTACTTC,CSARGQGQETQYF
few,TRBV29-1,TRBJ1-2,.,TGCAGCGTTGAAGGTCAGGGCAGGGCCCTTTTC,CSVEGQGRALF
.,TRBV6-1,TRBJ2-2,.,TGTGCCTTAGAAGAGGGGGTAAGAGCCGGGGAGCTGTTTTTT,CALEEGVRAGELFF
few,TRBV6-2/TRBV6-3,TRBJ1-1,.,TGTGCCAGCACTAGATCAGAGAACACTGAAGCTTTCTTT,CASTRSENTEAFF
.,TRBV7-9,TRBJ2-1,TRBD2,TGTGCCAGCAGCTCCCTCTCTAGCGGGAGTCGGTACAATGAGCAGTTCTTC,CASSSLSSGSRYNEQFF
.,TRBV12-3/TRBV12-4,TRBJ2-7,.,TGTGCCAGCAGTTCCGGACAGTCAGGGGAGCAGTACTTC,CASSSGQSGEQYF
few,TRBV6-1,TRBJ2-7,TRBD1,TGTGCCAGCAGGTGGGACAGCACCTACGAGCAGTACTTC,CASRWDSTYEQYF
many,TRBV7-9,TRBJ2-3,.,TGTGCCAGCAGCACCGACCCCCGATTCTTAACAGATACGCAGTATTTT,CASSTDPRFLTDTQYF
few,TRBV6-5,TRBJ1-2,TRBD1,TGTGCCAGCAGCTTGGGACAGGGGAGCTATGGCTACACCTTC,CASSLGQGSYGYTF
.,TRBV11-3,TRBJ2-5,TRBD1,TGTGCCAGCAGCTTAGGCGCCAGGGGGCAAGAGACCCAGTACTTC,CASSLGARGQETQYF
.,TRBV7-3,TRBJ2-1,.,TGTGCCAGCAGCTACGCGGGGTCCTACAATGAGCAGTTCTTC,CASSYAGSYNEQFF
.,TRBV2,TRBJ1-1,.,TGTGCCAGCACTGGTTGGACTGTGAACACTGAAGCTTTCTTT,CASTGWTVNTEAFF
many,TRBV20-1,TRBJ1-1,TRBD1,TGCAGTGCTAACCGGGACAGGGCGAACACTGAAGCTTTCTTT,CSANRDRANTEAFF
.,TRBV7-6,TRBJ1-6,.,TGTGCCAGCAGCTTGGGCAGGGGTAATTCACCCCTCCACTTT,CASSLGRGNSPLHF
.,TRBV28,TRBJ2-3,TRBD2,TGTGCCAGCAGCGCGGGAGTCCCAGATACGCAGTATTTT,CASSAGVPDTQYF
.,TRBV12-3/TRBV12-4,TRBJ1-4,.,TGTGCCAGCAGAAGTAATGAAAAACTGTTTTTT,CASRSNEKLFF
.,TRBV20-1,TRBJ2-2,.,TGCAGTGCCAAGGGACCGCGTGGCACCGGGGAGCTGTTTTTT,CSAKGPRGTGELFF
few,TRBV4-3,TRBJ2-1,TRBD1,TGCGCCAGCAGTCCCAAGATCATAGCCGGGACAGGGAGGAATGAGCAGTTCTTC,CASSPKIIAGTGRNEQFF
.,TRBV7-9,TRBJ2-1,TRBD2,TGTGCCAGCAGCTTAACGGGAGGCCCCTTGAACTATGAGCAGTTCTTC,CASSLTGGPLNYEQFF
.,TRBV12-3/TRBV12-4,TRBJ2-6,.,TGTGCCAGCAGTTCCGGCTTAGGGCCGACTGGGGCCAACGTCCTGACTTTC,CASSSGLGPTGANVLTF
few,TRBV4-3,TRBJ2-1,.,TGCGCCAGCAGCCGCACCAGGGGAGTGGGCAATGAGCAGTTCTTC,CASSRTRGVGNEQFF
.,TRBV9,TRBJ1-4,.,TGTGCCAGCAGCTTAGGGGGACCTAATGAAAAACTGTTTTTT,CASSLGGPNEKLFF
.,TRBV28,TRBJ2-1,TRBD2,TGTGCCAGCAGTTTTAGCGGGAGGGCCCGTGAGCAGTTCTTC,CASSFSGRAREQFF
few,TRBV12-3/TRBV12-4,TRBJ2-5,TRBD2,TGTGCCAGCAGTTACCGACTAGCGGGGTACCAAGAGACCCAGTACTTC,CASSYRLAGYQETQYF
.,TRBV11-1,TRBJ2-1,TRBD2,TGTGCCAGCAGTGAAGCTAGCGGGAGAGGTGAGCAGTTCTTC,CASSEASGRGEQFF
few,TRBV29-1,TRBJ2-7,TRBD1,TGCAGCGTTAGTGGACAGGATACCTACGAGCAGTACTTC,CSVSGQDTYEQYF
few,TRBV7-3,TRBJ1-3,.,TGTGCCAGCAGCCCACGAGGCCCGAGCTCTGGAAACACCATATATTTT,CASSPRGPSSGNTIYF
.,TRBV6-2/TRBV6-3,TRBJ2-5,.,TGTGCCAGCAGTTCTAGGACAGCGGGAAAGGGAGCGACCCAGTACTTC,CASSSRTAGKGATQYF
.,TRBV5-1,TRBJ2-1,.,TGCGCCAGCAGCGCGGAAACGAGCTCCTACAATGAGCAGTTCTTC,CASSAETSSYNEQFF
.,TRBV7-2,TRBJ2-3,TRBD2,TGTGCCAGCAGCGTCACTAGCGGGGCTAGCACAGATACGCAGTATTTT,CASSVTSGASTDTQYF
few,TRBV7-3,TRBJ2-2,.,TGTGCCAGCAGCCCCGCCGGGGGGCAGACCGGGGAGCTGTTTTTT,CASSPAGGQTGELFF
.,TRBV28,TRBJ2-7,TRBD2,TGTGCCAGCAGTTTATATCGGGGCGGGAGAGTCTCCTACGGGCAGTACTTC,CASSLYRGGRVSYGQYF
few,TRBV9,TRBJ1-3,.,TGTGCCAGCAGCTCCGGGGTAAACGCTGGAAACACCATATATTTT,CASSSGVNAGNTIYF
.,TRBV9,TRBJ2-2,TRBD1,TGTGCCAGCACACAGGGGCTAACCGGGGAGCTGTTTTTT,CASTQGLTGELFF